This entry describes one T cell receptor beta chain. The sample originates from a study of T cell changes during pregnancy in multiple sclerosis. Generated by immunoSEQ multiplex PCR, the TCRdb table keeps only in-frame clones and is missing some. Of nearly 80,000 clones listed, more than 90% are singletons. The CDR3 extends over 14 amino acids. V shed 0 bases and J shed 1 base, with 9 bases lying between them. Germline lookup yields CDR1 GTSNPN and CDR2 SVGIG (reference sequence). Sequencing used CD4+ T cells from peripheral blood mononuclear cells, obtained before pregnancy. This clonotype was sampled from a female donor with multiple sclerosis, enrolled in a pregnancy study. The V and J genes are TRBV30 and TRBJ1-1, with D unresolved. For the CDR3, the DNA is TGTGCCTGGAGTGTTCCGGGATCGAACACTGAAGCTTTCTTT. Translation: CAWSVPGSNTEAFF.